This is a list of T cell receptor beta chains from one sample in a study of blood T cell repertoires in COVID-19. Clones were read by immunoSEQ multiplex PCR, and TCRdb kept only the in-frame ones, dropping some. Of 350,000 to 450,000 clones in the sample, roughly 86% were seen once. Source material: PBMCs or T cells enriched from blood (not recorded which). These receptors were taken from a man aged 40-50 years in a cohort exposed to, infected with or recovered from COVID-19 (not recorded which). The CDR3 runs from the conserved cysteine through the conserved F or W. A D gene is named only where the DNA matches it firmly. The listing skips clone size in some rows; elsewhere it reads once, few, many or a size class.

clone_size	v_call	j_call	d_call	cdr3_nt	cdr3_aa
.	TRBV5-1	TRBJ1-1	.	TGCGCCAGCAGCGTGACCATTCTTGGGGGCGTAACTGAAGCTTTCTTT	CASSVTILGGVTEAFF
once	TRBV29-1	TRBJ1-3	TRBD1	TGCAGCGGGACGGGACAGGGGAGAAACACCATATATTTT	CSGTGQGRNTIYF
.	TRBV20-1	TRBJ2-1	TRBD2	TGCAGTGCTAGTCGGACTAGCGGGTACAATGAGCAGTTCTTC	CSASRTSGYNEQFF
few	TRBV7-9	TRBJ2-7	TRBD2	TGTGCCAGCAGCTCCGGAGGTAGCGGGACTGTGTACGAGCAGTACTTC	CASSSGGSGTVYEQYF
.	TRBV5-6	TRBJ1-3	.	TGTGCCAGCAGCTTTTCGGGGTCTGGAAACACCATATATTTT	CASSFSGSGNTIYF
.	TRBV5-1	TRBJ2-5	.	TGCGCCAGCAGCTTGGCCGGGGGAGAGGGGACCCAGTACTTC	CASSLAGGEGTQYF
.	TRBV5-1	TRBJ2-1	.	TGCGCCAGCAGCATCGGGGGCTCCTACAATGAGCAGTTCTTC	CASSIGGSYNEQFF
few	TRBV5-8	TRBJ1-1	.	TGTGCCAGCAGTCTGGGGACAAAAGGGTTCACTGAAGCTTTCTTT	CASSLGTKGFTEAFF
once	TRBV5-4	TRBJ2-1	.	TGTGCCAGCAGCCAACAGAAGGCTTCGAACAATGAGCAGTTCTTC	CASSQQKASNNEQFF
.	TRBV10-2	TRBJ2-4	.	TGCGCCAGCAGAGCGCCGAGGGACATTCAGTACTTC	CASRAPRDIQYF
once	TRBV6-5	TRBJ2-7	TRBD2	TGTGCCAGCAGTACCGGCGTAGCGGGAGCCTACGAGCAGTACTTC	CASSTGVAGAYEQYF
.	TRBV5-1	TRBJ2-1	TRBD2	TGCGCCAGCAGCTTGAGGCTAGCGGGATCCTACAATGAGCAGTTCTTC	CASSLRLAGSYNEQFF
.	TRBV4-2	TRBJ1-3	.	TGTGCCAGCAGCCAAGATCGGACAGCTGGAAACACCATATATTTT	CASSQDRTAGNTIYF
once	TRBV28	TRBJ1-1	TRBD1	TGTGCCAGCAGGACAGGGGATAAGGGGACTGAAGCTTTCTTT	CASRTGDKGTEAFF
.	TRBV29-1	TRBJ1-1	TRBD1	TGCAGCGTTGGGGGCGATACAGGGGGCGAAGCTTTCTTT	CSVGGDTGGEAFF
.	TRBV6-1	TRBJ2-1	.	TGTGCCAGCAGTGAATACGAGCGGAATGACAATGAGCAGTTCTTC	CASSEYERNDNEQFF
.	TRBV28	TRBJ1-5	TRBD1	TGTGCCAGCAGAGGGGGGCAGGGGGCGAATAAGGGCAATCAGCCCCAGCATTTT	CASRGGQGANKGNQPQHF
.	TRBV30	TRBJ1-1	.	TGTGCCTGGGCGCGGGCGCCCATGTTGGAGAACACTGAAGCTTTCTTT	CAWARAPMLENTEAFF
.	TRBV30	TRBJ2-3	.	TGTGCCTGGGATAACAGTGGCGACCGCACAGATACGCAGTATTTT	CAWDNSGDRTDTQYF
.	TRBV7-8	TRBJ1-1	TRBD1	TGTGCCAGCAGCCAGACAGGGGACACTGAAGCTTTCTTT	CASSQTGDTEAFF
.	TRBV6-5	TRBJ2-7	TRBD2	TGTGCCAGCAGGAGAGCGGGAGCGGCCTACGAGCAGTACTTC	CASRRAGAAYEQYF
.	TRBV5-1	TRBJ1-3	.	TGCGCCAGCAGCGCCGGGACAACCTCTGGAAACACCATATATTTT	CASSAGTTSGNTIYF
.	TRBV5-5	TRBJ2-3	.	TGTGCCAGCAGCTTGGAGGCAGGGATCGACACAGATACGCAGTATTTT	CASSLEAGIDTDTQYF
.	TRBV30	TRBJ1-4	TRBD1	TGTGCCTGGAGTGTACGGGACAGGGGGCGAGAAAAACTGTTTTTT	CAWSVRDRGREKLFF
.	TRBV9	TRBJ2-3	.	TGTGCCAGCAGCGAGGGGGCAGATACGCAGTATTTT	CASSEGADTQYF
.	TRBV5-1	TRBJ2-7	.	TGCGCCAGCAGCTTGGGACAGGTAACCACCCACGAGCAGTACTTC	CASSLGQVTTHEQYF
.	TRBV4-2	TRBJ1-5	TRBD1	TGTGCCAGCAGCCAAGTAGGGACAGGGCCTCAGCCCCAGCATTTT	CASSQVGTGPQPQHF
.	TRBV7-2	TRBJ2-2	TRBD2	TGTGCCAGCAGCTCGGGACTAGCCGCCGGGGAGCTGTTTTTT	CASSSGLAAGELFF
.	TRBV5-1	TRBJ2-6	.	TGCGCCAGCAGCTTAGAGTCTGGGGCCAACGTCCTGACTTTC	CASSLESGANVLTF
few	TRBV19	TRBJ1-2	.	TGTGCCAGTAGTATAGGACAGAATGGCCGCTACACCTTC	CASSIGQNGRYTF
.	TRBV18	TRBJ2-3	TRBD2	TGTGCCAGCTCACCACCGTCTAGCGGGAACACAGATACGCAGTATTTT	CASSPPSSGNTDTQYF
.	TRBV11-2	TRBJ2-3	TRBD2	TGTGCCAGCAGCTTAGTCATCCTAGCGGGACGAGATACGCAGTATTTT	CASSLVILAGRDTQYF
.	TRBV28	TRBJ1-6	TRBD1	TGTGCCAGCAGTTCTCCGGGACAGGGCTATTCACCCCTCCACTTT	CASSSPGQGYSPLHF
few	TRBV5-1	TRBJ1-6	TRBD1	TGCGCCAGCAGCTTCGAAGGACAGGATTCACCCCTCCACTTT	CASSFEGQDSPLHF
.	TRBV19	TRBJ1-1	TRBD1	TGTGCCACCAAGACAGGGTATGGCACTGAAGCTTTCTTT	CATKTGYGTEAFF
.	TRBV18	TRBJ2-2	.	TGTGCCAGCTCACCACTGACAGACAACACCGGGGAGCTGTTTTTT	CASSPLTDNTGELFF
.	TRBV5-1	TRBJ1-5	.	TGCGCCAGCAGCTTGGGCGGGGATCAGCCCCAGCATTTT	CASSLGGDQPQHF
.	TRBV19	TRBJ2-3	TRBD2	TGTGCCAGTACCCCTACCGGAGGACTAGCGGGAGGCACAGATACGCAGTATTTT	CASTPTGGLAGGTDTQYF
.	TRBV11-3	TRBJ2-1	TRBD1	TGTGCCAGCAGCTTATCGGGACAGCACAATGAGCAGTTCTTC	CASSLSGQHNEQFF
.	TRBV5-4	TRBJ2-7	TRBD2	TGTGCCAGCAGCTTGGGGGGACTAGCGGTTACCTACGAGCAGTACTTC	CASSLGGLAVTYEQYF
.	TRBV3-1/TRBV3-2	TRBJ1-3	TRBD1	TGTGCCAGCAGCCAGGGGACAGTTGCTGGAAACACCATATATTTT	CASSQGTVAGNTIYF
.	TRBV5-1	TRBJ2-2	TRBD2	TGCGCCAGCAGCTTCCGCGCTAGCGGGGAGACCGGGGAGCTGTTTTTT	CASSFRASGETGELFF
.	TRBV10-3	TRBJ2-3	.	TGTGCCATCAGTGAGGCCCAGAACACAGATACGCAGTATTTT	CAISEAQNTDTQYF
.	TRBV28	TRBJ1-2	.	TGTGCCAGCCGCGGGACCTCAGCTAACTATGGCTACACCTTC	CASRGTSANYGYTF
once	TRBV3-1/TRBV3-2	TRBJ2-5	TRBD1	TGTGCCAGCAGCCAAGGTCCTGGACAGGGTAGCAACTGGAACCAAGAGACCCAGTACTTC	CASSQGPGQGSNWNQETQYF
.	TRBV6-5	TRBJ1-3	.	TGTGCCAGCAAATCATTCGACAGGTCTGGAAACACCATATATTTT	CASKSFDRSGNTIYF
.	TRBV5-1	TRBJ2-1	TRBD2	TGCGCCAGCAGCTTGCAGCGGGAGCCCAATGAGCAGTTCTTC	CASSLQREPNEQFF
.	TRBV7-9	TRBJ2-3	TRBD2	TGTGCCAGCAGCTTAGCCCAGACTAGCGGGGCAGATACGCAGTATTTT	CASSLAQTSGADTQYF
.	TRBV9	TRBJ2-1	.	TGTGCCAGCAGCCCTAGAGGGGACTTAAGCTCCTACAATGAGCAGTTCTTC	CASSPRGDLSSYNEQFF
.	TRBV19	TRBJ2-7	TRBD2	TGTGCCAGTAGTATAAATAGTCTAGCGGGAACCGAGCAGTACTTC	CASSINSLAGTEQYF
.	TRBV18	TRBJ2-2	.	TGTGCCAGCTCACAAAATCTAGAATTCGACACCGGGGAGCTGTTTTTT	CASSQNLEFDTGELFF
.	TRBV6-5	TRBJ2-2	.	TGTGCCAGCAGTTACGCTCCGGGAGCCGGGGAGCTGTTTTTT	CASSYAPGAGELFF
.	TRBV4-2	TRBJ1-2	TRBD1	TGTGCCAGCAGCCTTGACAGGGGAGGGTATTATGGCTACACCTTC	CASSLDRGGYYGYTF
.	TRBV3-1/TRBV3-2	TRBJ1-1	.	TGTGCCAGCAGCCAAGTTAGAGCGACGTTACGTAAGAACACTGAAGCTTTCTTT	CASSQVRATLRKNTEAFF
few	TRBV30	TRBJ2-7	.	TGTGCCTGGAGCCAGGGTTTCGAGCAGTACTTC	CAWSQGFEQYF